The 8 T cell receptor beta chains below all came from one sample that was sequenced in a study of blood T cells in healthy people across ages. Primed by a sample-barcoded 5' primer and a J-beta primer mix, a second PCR proceeded for about 6 to 11 cycles. TCRdb re-analysed the 5' RACE reads in MiXCR, keeping a single row per CDR3 protein. The data contain hundreds of thousands of distinct CDR3 sequences, under 30% of them singletons. The sequenced sample consisted of blood. The receptors derive from an elderly woman in good health.

This clonotype has more than one count but fewer than ten. This rearrangement joins TRBV12-3 or TRBV12-4 to TRBJ2-1; maybe TRBD1 (7 bases). The V end lost 4 bases, the J end lost 0 bases, and 19 bases lay between the germline ends. This CDR3 has 18 residues. DNA of the CDR3: TGTGCCAGCAGTTCGGAGACAGGGAGGTCGAACTCCTACAATGAGCAGTTCTTC. It translates to CASSSETGRSNSYNEQFF.

V gene TRBV5-1 combines with J gene TRBJ2-1; TRBD2 aligns across 13 bases. Germline CDR1 SGHRS, CDR2 YFSETQ. This CDR3 contains 17 residues. The V segment lost 0 bases and the J segment 4 bases; nucleotides outside the gene matches: 4. CDR3 protein: CASSLGTSGGLYNEQFF. DNA of the CDR3: TGCGCCAGCAGCTTGGGGACTAGCGGGGGCCTTTACAATGAGCAGTTCTTC.

This clonotype has at least ten counts. The chain uses TRBV7-2 and TRBJ1-5; D not resolved. Trimming took 2 bases from V and 2 from J, leaving 10 bases between them. This CDR3 contains 15 residues. Germline CDR1 and CDR2: SGHTA and FQGNSA. For the CDR3, the DNA is TGTGCCAGCAGCTTAAATCCCGCTGGCAATCAGCCCCAGCATTTT. As protein: CASSLNPAGNQPQHF.

This clonotype was found a few times. This chain connects TRBV28 to TRBJ1-5, with 7 positions matching TRBD1. Germline V gives CDR1 MDHEN, CDR2 SYDVKM. The CDR3 has 19 amino acids. The V and J ends lost 3 bases and 2 bases, in that order; junction bases with no gene match: 16. DNA of the CDR3: TGTGCCAGCAGTTTCCCATCGGGACAGACTACCCAGGGCAATCAGCCCCAGCATTTT. Translated, it gives CASSFPSGQTTQGNQPQHF.

In its sample, this clonotype was seen many times. This chain links TRBV2 with TRBJ2-5; 12 positions agree with TRBD2. V lost 1 base to trimming and J lost 5 bases; unmatched junction nucleotides: 8. CDR3 length equals 17 residues. CDR1 SNHLY and CDR2 FYNNEI come from the germline V gene. Here the CDR3 DNA reads TGTGCCAGCAGTGAAGGGGCCCTAGCGGGGGGGGCGGAGACCCAGTACTTC. Protein: CASSEGALAGGAETQYF.

This clonotype was found many times. The chain joins TRBV12-3 or TRBV12-4 to TRBJ2-7, with 9 nucleotides matching TRBD1. V lost 5 bases and J lost 5; bases outside the gene matches: 10. The CDR3 extends over 15 amino acids. The CDR3 sequence is CASSPYGTGRNEQYF. CDR3 DNA: TGTGCCAGCAGTCCCTACGGGACAGGGAGGAACGAGCAGTACTTC.

This clonotype occurred a few times. The V and J genes are TRBV28 and TRBJ1-5; D gene unclear. The CDR3 has 15 amino acids. Trimming removed 8 bases from V and 0 bases from J, with 14 bases in between. Germline-derived CDR1 and CDR2 are MDHEN and SYDVKM. This chain's CDR3 is CASESGGYSNQPQHF. CDR3 nucleotide sequence: TGTGCCAGCGAGTCTGGAGGATATAGCAATCAGCCCCAGCATTTT.

Points on this clonotype: A much larger clone lies one base from this, so it may be a read error. The genes are TRBV15 and TRBJ1-4; no clear D. Trimming removed 2 bases at V and 4 bases at J, with 5 bases between. This CDR3 has 13 residues. Germline assignment: CDR1 LNHNV and CDR2 YYDKDF (reference sequence). The CDR3 sequence: CATSRNLNEKLFF. CDR3 coding DNA: TGTGCCACCAGCAGAAACCTTAATGAAAAACTGTTTTTT.